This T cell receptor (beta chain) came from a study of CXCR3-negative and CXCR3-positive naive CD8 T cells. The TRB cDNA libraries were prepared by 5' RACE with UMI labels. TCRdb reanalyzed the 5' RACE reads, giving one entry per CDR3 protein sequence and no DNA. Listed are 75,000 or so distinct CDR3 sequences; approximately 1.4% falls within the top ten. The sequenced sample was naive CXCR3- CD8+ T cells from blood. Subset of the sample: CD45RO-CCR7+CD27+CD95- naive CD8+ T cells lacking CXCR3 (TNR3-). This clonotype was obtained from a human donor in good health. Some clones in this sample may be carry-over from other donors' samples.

CDR3 protein: CASSHPGSVWTSGGAGETQYF. The chain carries TRBV7-8 and TRBJ2-5; the D gene TCRdb calls, TRBD2, cannot be checked with no DNA. The CDR3 is 21 amino acids. CDR1 is SGHVS, CDR2 FQNEAQ, per germline.